The rows below give T cell receptor beta chains drawn from one sample of a study of blood T cells in healthy people across ages. MiXCR was run by TCRdb on the 5' RACE reads, yielding one entry per CDR3 protein. Counted here are fewer than 2,000,000 distinct CDR3 sequences, 35% to 50% occurring once; the ten biggest clones make up 23%. The sequencing sample was made of blood. The source of these receptors is a human donor in good health. Each CDR3 is given with its conserved first and last residue.

CDR3 length: 13; V gene: TRBV20-1; J gene: TRBJ2-1; CDR3 protein: CSARARTGNEQFF
CDR3 length: 13; V gene: TRBV7-9; J gene: TRBJ1-1; CDR3 protein: CASSFRQSTEAFF
CDR3 length: 15; V gene: TRBV7-2; J gene: TRBJ1-5; CDR3 protein: CASSFTGGLGQPQHF
CDR3 length: 12; V gene: TRBV10-3; J gene: TRBJ2-1; CDR3 protein: CATETGDNEQFF
CDR3 length: 13; V gene: TRBV6-6; J gene: TRBJ1-2; CDR3 protein: CASSWDRGNGYTF
CDR3 length: 17; V gene: TRBV3-1; J gene: TRBJ2-3; CDR3 protein: CASSHRLAGEDADTQYF
CDR3 length: 15; V gene: TRBV14; J gene: TRBJ1-2; CDR3 protein: CASSRLTGYNYGYTF
CDR3 length: 16; V gene: TRBV4-3; J gene: TRBJ2-3; CDR3 protein: CASSQEEGLSTDTQYF
CDR3 length: 16; V gene: TRBV7-2; J gene: TRBJ2-5; CDR3 protein: CASSLAAWTGDSPQYF
CDR3 length: 17; V gene: TRBV6-2/TRBV6-3; J gene: TRBJ1-5; CDR3 protein: CASRAGTPVKSNQPQHF